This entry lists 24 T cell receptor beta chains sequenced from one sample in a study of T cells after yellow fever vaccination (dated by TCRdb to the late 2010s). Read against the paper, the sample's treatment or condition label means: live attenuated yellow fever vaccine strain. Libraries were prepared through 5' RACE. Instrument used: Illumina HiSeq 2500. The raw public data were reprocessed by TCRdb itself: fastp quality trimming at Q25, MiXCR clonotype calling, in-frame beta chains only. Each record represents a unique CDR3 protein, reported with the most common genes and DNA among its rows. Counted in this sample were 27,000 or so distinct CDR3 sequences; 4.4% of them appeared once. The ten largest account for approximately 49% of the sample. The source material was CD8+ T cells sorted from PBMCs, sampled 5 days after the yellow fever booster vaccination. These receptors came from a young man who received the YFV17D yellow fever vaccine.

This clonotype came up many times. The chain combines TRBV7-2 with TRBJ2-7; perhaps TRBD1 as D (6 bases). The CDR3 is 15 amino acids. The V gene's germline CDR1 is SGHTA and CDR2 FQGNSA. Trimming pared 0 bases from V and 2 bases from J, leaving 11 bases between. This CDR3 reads CASSLALTGTYEQYF. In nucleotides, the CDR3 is TGTGCCAGCAGCTTAGCCCTCACAGGGACCTACGAGCAGTACTTC.

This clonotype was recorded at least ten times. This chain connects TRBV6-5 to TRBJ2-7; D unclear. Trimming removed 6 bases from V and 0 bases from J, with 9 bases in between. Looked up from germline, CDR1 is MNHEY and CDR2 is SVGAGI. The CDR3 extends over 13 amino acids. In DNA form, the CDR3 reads TGTGCCAGCAGCCCGCGAAGCTCCTACGAGCAGTACTTC. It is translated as CASSPRSSYEQYF.

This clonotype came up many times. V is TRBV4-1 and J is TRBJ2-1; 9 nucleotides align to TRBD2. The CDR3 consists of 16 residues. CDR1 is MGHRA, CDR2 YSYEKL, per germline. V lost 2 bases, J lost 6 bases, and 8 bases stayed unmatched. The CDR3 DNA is TGCGCCAGCAGCCAACCCAACGGACTAGCGTTCAATGAGCAGTTCTTC. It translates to CASSQPNGLAFNEQFF.

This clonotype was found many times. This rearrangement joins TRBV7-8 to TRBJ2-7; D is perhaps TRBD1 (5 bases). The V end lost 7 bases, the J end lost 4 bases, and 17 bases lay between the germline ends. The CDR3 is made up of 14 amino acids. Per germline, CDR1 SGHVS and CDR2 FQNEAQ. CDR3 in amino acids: CASNSRGQGYEQYF. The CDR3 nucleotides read TGTGCCAGCAACAGTAGGGGTCAGGGATACGAGCAGTACTTC. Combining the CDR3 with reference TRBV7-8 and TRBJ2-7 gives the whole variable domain GAGVSQSPRYKVAKRGQDVALRCDPISGHVSLFWYQQALGQGPEFLTYFQNEAQLDKSGLPSDRFFAERPEGSVSTLKIQRTQQEDSAVYLCASNSRGQGYEQYFGPGTRLTVT.

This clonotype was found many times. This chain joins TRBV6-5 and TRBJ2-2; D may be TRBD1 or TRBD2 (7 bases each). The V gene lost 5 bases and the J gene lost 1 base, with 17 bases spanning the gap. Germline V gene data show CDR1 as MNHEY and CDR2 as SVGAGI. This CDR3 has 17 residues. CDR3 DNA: TGTGCCAGCAGTCGGCCTAGCAGGGGGGGGAACACCGGGGAGCTGTTTTTT. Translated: CASSRPSRGGNTGELFF.

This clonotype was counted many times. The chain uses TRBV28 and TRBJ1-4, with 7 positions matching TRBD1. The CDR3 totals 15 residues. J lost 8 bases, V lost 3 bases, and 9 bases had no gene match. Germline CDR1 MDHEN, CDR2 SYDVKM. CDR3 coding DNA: TGTGCCAGCAGTTTCCCTCAGGGGGGAATAGAAAAACTGTTTTTT. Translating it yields CASSFPQGGIEKLFF.

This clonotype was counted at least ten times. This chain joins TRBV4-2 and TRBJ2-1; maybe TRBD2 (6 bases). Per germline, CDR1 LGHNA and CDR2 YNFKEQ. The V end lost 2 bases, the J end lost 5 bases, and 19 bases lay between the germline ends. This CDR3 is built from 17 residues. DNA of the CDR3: TGTGCCAGCAGCCAACCCTTCATGGGAGGAGGACACAATGAGCAGTTCTTC. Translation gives CASSQPFMGGGHNEQFF.

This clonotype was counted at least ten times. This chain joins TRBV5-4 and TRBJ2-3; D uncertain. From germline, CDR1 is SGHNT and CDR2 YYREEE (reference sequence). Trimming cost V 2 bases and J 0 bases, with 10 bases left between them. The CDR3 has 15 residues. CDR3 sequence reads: CASSFFNPSTDTQYF. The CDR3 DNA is TGTGCCAGCAGCTTTTTTAACCCAAGCACAGATACGCAGTATTTT.

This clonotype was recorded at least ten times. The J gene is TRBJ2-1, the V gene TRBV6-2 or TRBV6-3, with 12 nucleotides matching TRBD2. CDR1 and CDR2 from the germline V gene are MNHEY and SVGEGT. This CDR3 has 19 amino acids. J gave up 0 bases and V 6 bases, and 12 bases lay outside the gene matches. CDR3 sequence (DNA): TGTGCCAGCAGACTCACCACTAGCGGGAGGTCGAGCTCCTACAATGAGCAGTTCTTC. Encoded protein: CASRLTTSGRSSSYNEQFF.

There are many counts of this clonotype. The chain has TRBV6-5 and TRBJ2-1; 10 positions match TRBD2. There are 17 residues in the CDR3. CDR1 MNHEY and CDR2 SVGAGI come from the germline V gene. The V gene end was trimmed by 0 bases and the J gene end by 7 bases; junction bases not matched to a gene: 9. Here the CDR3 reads CASSYSIRLAGENEQFF. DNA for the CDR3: TGTGCCAGCAGTTACTCGATACGGCTAGCGGGAGAGAATGAGCAGTTCTTC.

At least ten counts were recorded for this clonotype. CDR3 DNA: TGTGCCAGCAGTTTAAGCGGCTACGAGCAGTACTTC. It codes for CASSLSGYEQYF. V gene TRBV6-2 or TRBV6-3 combines with J gene TRBJ2-7; D may be TRBD2 (5 bases). The CDR3 spans 12 residues. CDR1 is MNHEY and CDR2 is SVGEGT in the germline V gene. Trimming shortened V by 4 bases and J by 3 bases, and 7 bases separated the two germline ends.

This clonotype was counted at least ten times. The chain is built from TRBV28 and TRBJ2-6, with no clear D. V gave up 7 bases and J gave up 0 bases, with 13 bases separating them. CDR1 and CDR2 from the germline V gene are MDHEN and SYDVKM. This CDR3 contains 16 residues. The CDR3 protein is CASTPLKISGANVLTF. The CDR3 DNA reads TGTGCCAGCACCCCCCTTAAGATCTCTGGGGCCAACGTCCTGACTTTC.

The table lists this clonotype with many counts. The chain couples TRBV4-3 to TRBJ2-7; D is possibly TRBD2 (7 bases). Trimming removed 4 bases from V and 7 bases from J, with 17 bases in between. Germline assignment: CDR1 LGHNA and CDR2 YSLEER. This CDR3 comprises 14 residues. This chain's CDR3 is CASSPLSGGGEQYF. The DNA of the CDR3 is TGCGCCAGCAGCCCACTCTCGGGGGGCGGTGAGCAGTACTTC.

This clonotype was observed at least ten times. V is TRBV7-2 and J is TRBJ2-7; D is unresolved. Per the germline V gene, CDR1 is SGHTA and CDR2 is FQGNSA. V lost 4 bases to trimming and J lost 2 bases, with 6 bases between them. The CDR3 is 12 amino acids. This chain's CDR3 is CASSSGAYEQYF. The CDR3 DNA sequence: TGTGCCAGCAGCTCCGGTGCCTACGAGCAGTACTTC.

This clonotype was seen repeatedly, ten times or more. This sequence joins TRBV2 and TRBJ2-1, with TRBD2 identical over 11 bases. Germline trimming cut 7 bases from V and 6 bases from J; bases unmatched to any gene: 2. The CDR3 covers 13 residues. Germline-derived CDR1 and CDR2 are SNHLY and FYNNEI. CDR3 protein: CASIGTSGNEQFF. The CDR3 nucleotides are TGTGCCAGCATTGGGACTAGCGGCAATGAGCAGTTCTTC.

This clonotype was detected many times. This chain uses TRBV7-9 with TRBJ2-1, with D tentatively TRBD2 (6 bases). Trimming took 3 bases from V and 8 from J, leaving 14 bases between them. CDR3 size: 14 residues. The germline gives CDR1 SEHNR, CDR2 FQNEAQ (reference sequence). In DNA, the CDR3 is TGTGCCAGCAGCTTCATGGATGGAGGGGATGAGCAGTTCTTC. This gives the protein CASSFMDGGDEQFF.

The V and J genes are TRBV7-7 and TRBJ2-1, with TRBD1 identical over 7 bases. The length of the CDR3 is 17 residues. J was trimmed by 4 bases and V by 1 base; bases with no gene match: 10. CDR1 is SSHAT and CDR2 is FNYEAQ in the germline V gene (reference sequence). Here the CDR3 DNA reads TGTGCCAGCAGCTTAGGGGACCTTGGGACAGCTTACAATGAGCAGTTCTTC. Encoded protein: CASSLGDLGTAYNEQFF.

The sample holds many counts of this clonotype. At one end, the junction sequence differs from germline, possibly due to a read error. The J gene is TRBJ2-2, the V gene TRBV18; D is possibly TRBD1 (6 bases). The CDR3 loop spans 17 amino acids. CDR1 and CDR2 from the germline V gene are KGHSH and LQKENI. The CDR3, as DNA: TGTGCCAGCTCACCACCCACGGGACACCCGAACCCCGGGGAGCTGTTTTTT. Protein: CASSPPTGHPNPGELFF.

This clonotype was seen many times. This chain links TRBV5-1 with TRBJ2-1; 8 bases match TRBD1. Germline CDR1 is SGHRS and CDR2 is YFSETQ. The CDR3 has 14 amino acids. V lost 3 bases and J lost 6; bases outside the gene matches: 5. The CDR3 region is CASSSGGTGNEQFF. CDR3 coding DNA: TGCGCCAGCAGCTCAGGGGGCACCGGCAATGAGCAGTTCTTC.

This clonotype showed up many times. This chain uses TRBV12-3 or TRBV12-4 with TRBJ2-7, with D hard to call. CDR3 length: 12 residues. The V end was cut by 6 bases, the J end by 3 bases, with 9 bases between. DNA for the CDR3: TGTGCCAGCAGGCTCGACCTCTACGAGCAGTACTTC. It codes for CASRLDLYEQYF.

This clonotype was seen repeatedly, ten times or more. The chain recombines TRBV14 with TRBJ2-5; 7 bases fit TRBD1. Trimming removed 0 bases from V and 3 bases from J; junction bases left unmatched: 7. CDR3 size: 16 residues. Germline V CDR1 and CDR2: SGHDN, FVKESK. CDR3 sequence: CASSQDIGTAKETQYF. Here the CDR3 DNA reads TGTGCCAGCAGCCAAGATATCGGGACAGCCAAAGAGACCCAGTACTTC.

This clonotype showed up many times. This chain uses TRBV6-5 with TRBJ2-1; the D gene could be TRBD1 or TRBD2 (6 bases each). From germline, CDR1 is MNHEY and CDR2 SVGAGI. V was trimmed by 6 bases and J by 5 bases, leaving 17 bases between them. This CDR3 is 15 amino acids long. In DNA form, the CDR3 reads TGTGCCAGCAGGGCGGAGGGGGGCATCGACAATGAGCAGTTCTTC. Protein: CASRAEGGIDNEQFF.

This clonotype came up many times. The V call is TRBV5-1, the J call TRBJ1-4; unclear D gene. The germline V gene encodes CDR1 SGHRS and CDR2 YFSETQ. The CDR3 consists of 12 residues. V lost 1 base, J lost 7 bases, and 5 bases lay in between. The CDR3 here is CASSLLGEKLFF. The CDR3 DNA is TGCGCCAGCAGCTTGCTGGGTGAAAAACTGTTTTTT. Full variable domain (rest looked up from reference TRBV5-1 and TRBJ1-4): KAGVTQTPRYLIKTRGQQVTLSCSPISGHRSVSWYQQTPGQGLQFLFEYFSETQRNKGNFPGRFSGRQFSNSRSEMNVSTLELGDSALYLCASSLLGEKLFFGSGTQLSVL.

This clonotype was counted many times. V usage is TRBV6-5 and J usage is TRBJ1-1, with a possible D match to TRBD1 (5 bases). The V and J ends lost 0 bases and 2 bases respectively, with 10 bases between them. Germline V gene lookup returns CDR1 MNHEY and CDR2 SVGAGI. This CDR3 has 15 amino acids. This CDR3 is CASSYSSRGNTEAFF. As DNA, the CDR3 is TGTGCCAGCAGTTACTCTTCGAGGGGTAACACTGAAGCTTTCTTT.